The T cell receptor (beta chain) described here comes from a study of T cell repertoires in cytomegalovirus infection. Study as a whole: An indication of both CMV infection and matching HLA type came from public TCR beta signatures. General study results and limits: Totalled public TCR beta family frequency picked out people who carried CMV plus the relevant HLA.

In the case of this clonotype: The antigen is undetermined.

Trimming removed 5 bases at V and 2 bases at J, with 10 bases between. The germline V gene encodes CDR1 SEHNR and CDR2 FQNEAQ (reference sequence). The CDR3 length is 13 residues. TCRdb re-derived calls from the reads in MiXCR, one entry per CDR3 protein. The top ten clones hold about 14% of a sample with about 900,000 distinct CDR3 sequences, about a third of them seen once. The TCR was taken from a human donor in good health (CMV status not recorded). Some clones in this sample may be carry-over from other donors' samples. The chain recombines TRBV7-9 with TRBJ2-7, with D possibly being TRBD1 (5 bases). Sequenced here: cultured CD8+ T cells from PBMCs, sampled from culture after CMV antigen stimulation. The DNA of the CDR3 is TGTGCCAGCAGCCGTGGGGCCCCCTACGAGCAGTACTTC. It specifies CASSRGAPYEQYF. The complete variable domain, with remaining parts taken from reference TRBV7-9 and TRBJ2-7, reads DTGVSQNPRHKITKRGQNVTFRCDPISEHNRLYWYRQTLGQGPEFLTYFQNEAQLEKSRLLSDRFSAERPKGSFSTLEIQRTEQGDSAMYLCASSRGAPYEQYFGPGTRLTVT.